This T cell receptor beta chain was profiled in a study of T cell responses to AZD1222 COVID-19 vaccine. Measured with immunoSEQ multiplex PCR; TCRdb has only the in-frame clones, and not every one. The data show approximately 70,000 clones, 87% seen once. The CDR3 extends over 17 amino acids. Trimming pared 1 base from V and 1 base from J, leaving 16 bases between. Germline CDR1 reads SGHNT; CDR2 reads YENEEA. The chain employs TRBV11-3 and TRBJ1-1; D remains ambiguous. This sequence was found in an adult in good health. The specimen was peripheral blood, collected on day 0 of AZD1222 vaccination. The CDR3 sequence is CASSLVWDKRRNTEAFF. The CDR3 DNA reads as TGTGCCAGCAGCTTAGTTTGGGATAAAAGACGGAACACTGAAGCTTTCTTT.